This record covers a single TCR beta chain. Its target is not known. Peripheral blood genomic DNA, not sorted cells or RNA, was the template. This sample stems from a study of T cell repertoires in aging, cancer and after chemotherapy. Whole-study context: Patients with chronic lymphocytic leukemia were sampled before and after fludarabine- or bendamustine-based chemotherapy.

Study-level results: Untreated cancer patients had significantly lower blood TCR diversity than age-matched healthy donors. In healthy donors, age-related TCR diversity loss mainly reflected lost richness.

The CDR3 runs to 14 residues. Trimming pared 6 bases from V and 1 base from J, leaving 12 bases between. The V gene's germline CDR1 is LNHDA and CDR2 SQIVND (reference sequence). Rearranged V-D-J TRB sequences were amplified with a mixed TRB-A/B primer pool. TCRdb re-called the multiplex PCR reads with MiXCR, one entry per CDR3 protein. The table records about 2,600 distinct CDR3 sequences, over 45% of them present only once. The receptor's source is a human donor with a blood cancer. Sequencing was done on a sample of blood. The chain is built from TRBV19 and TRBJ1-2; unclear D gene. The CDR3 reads CASSQERGNYGYTF. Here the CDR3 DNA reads TGTGCCAGTAGCCAAGAACGGGGTAACTATGGCTACACCTTC.